These 8 T cell receptor beta chains were sequenced from one sample in a study of vaccination effects on CD4 cells after COVID-19 (dated by TCRdb to about 2022). In the ViraFEST assay, PBMC were stimulated with viral peptide pools, and TCR sequencing was then used to find antigen-specific CD4+ T cell clonotypes based on their expansion. After about 10 days of culture, CD4+ T cells were isolated with the EasySep CD4+ T cell isolation kit. Convalescent patients had PCR-confirmed SARS-CoV-2 infection between March and December 2020, before Alpha, Beta and Delta variants emerged in the United States. The library was generated by the immunoSEQ multiplex PCR assay. Drawn from immuneACCESS, this table holds only the in-frame rearrangements with V and J called that TCRdb kept. Clones are partly lost; checked studies trace under half to an unresolved V gene and leave the rest unexplained. In this sample the table shows under 70,000 clones, more than 75% of which occur a single time. 4.5% to 7% of the sample rests with the top ten.

Their antigens remain unidentified. This sample comprised CD4+ T cells from PBMCs cultured with HIV peptides, obtained before COVID-19 vaccination. Read against the paper, the sample's cell subset or site label means: HIV-1 Nef peptide pool negative control/reference culture. Receptor source: a human donor who had a prior SARS-CoV-2 infection.

V and J are TRBV4-1 and TRBJ2-3; D uncertain. The V gene lost 4 bases and the J gene lost 2 bases, with 10 bases spanning the gap. CDR1 is MGHRA, CDR2 YSYEKL, per germline. The CDR3 spans 14 residues. CDR3 region: CASSLYGYTDTQYF. The CDR3, as DNA: TGCGCCAGCAGCCTTTATGGATACACAGATACGCAGTATTTT.

The chain links TRBV6-5 to TRBJ1-5, with D perhaps TRBD1 (5 bases). V was pared by 0 bases and J by 1 base, with 10 bases between. The CDR3 sequence is 16 residues long. Germline V gene sequence: CDR1 MNHEY, CDR2 SVGAGI. CDR3 sequence reads: CASSYSRVRSNQPQHF. The CDR3 coding sequence is TGTGCCAGCAGTTACTCCAGGGTTCGGAGCAATCAGCCCCAGCATTTT.

V gene TRBV12-5 combines with J gene TRBJ1-5; the D is unclear. The CDR3 extends over 12 amino acids. Per germline, CDR1 LGHNT and CDR2 FRNRAP. Trimming shortened V by 1 base and J by 5 bases, and 3 bases separated the two germline ends. The CDR3 sequence is CASGLGDQPQHF. Written as DNA, the CDR3 is TGTGCTAGTGGTTTGGGAGATCAGCCCCAGCATTTT. The full variable domain, its missing parts supplied by reference TRBV12-5 and TRBJ1-5, is DARVTQTPRHKVTEMGQEVTMRCQPILGHNTVFWYRQTMMQGLELLAYFRNRAPLDDSGMPKDRFSAEMPDATLATLKIQPSEPRDSAVYFCASGLGDQPQHFGDGTRLSIL.

The chain joins TRBV29-1 to TRBJ2-7, with D perhaps matching TRBD1 or TRBD2 (6 bases each). This CDR3 is built from 16 residues. Deletions cut 4 bases from V and 2 bases from J, with 21 bases between. Germline V CDR1 and CDR2: SQVTM, ANQGSEA. CDR3 coding DNA: TGCAGCGTTGGGCCGGACGGGGGCATTAGGCCCTACGAGCAGTACTTC. It codes for CSVGPDGGIRPYEQYF.

There are a few counts of this clone. This chain connects TRBV15 to TRBJ2-2, with 13 nucleotides matching TRBD2. This CDR3 is 15 amino acids long. Germline CDR1 LNHNV, CDR2 YYDKDF (reference sequence). The J segment lost 5 bases and the V segment lost 8 bases, leaving 5 bases of the junction unmatched. The CDR3 region is CATVPGLAGTGELFF. The CDR3 DNA is TGTGCCACCGTTCCGGGACTAGCGGGAACCGGGGAGCTGTTTTTT.

The genes are TRBV2 and TRBJ1-5, with 7 positions matching TRBD1. Germline V gene sequence: CDR1 SNHLY, CDR2 FYNNEI. V lost 3 bases and J lost 4; bases outside the gene matches: 3. This CDR3 spans 14 amino acids. As DNA, the CDR3 is TGTGCCAGCAGTGACCAGGGGGGGAATCAGCCCCAGCATTTT. Protein product: CASSDQGGNQPQHF.

J is TRBJ1-2 and V is TRBV30; 7 bases fit TRBD1. Trimming took 4 bases from V and 6 from J; bases not matched to a gene: 14. The CDR3 is 15 residues long. Germline CDR1 is GTSNPN and CDR2 is SVGIG (reference sequence). CDR3 in DNA: TGTGCCTGGACCCGGACAGGCGAGGGGCTGAATGGCTACACCTTC. Translation: CAWTRTGEGLNGYTF.

The count of this clone is one. The V and J genes are TRBV18 and TRBJ2-3; TRBD1 matches at 10 bases. The germline gives CDR1 KGHSH, CDR2 LQKENI. The CDR3 consists of 16 residues. V was pared by 2 bases and J by 6 bases, with 8 bases of the junction left unmatched. The CDR3 here is CASSPNPGQGSDTQYF. In DNA, the CDR3 is TGTGCCAGCTCACCAAACCCGGGACAGGGGAGCGATACGCAGTATTTT.